Presented here are 23 T cell receptor beta chains from one specimen sequenced in a study of T cell repertoires in cytomegalovirus infection. TCRdb reanalysed the reads using MiXCR and keeps one entry per CDR3 protein. The sample has hundreds of thousands of distinct CDR3 sequences, more than 20% seen once. Sequencing input: CD8+ T cells from PBMCs. Source of these receptors: a human donor in good health (CMV status not recorded). Some clones in this sample may be carry-over from other donors' samples.

V gene TRBV4-3 combines with J gene TRBJ2-7; D remains ambiguous. Germline V gene data show CDR1 as LGHNA and CDR2 as YSLEER. CDR3 length equals 16 residues. Trimming shortened V by 1 base and J by 0 bases, and 13 bases separated the two germline ends. The CDR3 DNA reads TGCGCCAGCAGCCAAGGAAGGTGGGTTGGCTCCTACGAGCAGTACGTC. Translation gives CASSQGRWVGSYEQYV.

This clonotype has at least ten counts. CDR3 protein: CASSLKRDRQETQYF. CDR3 nucleotide sequence: TGTGCCAGCAGCTTAAAACGGGACAGACAAGAGACCCAGTACTTC. The V gene is TRBV7-8, the J gene TRBJ2-5; 7 positions agree with TRBD1. The length of the CDR3 is 15 residues. Germline-derived CDR1 and CDR2 are SGHVS and FQNEAQ. V trimming: 2 bases; J trimming: 2 bases; junction bases outside the gene matches: 5.

The chain employs TRBV20-1 and TRBJ2-7; a weak D match, TRBD1 (5 bases). Germline CDR1 DFQATT, CDR2 SNEGSKA (reference sequence). V lost 5 bases and J lost 3, with 8 bases in between. The CDR3 totals 11 residues. This CDR3 is CSARQGYEQYV. The CDR3 DNA sequence: TGCAGTGCTCGTCAGGGCTACGAGCAGTACGTC.

The genes are TRBV4-2 and TRBJ2-2, with D unresolved. Germline V lookup: CDR1 LGHNA, CDR2 YNFKEQ. The CDR3 runs to 17 residues. The V end was cut by 5 bases, the J end by 0 bases, with 16 bases between. CDR3 protein: CASSFPGKSANTGELFF. CDR3 in DNA: TGTGCCAGCAGCTTCCCTGGGAAGTCGGCGAACACCGGGGAGCTGTTTTTT.

The rearrangement joins TRBV20-1 to TRBJ2-7; 9 nucleotides match TRBD1. Losses at the gene ends were 4 bases for V and 5 bases for J; bases not matched to a gene: 12. This CDR3 comprises 15 residues. Germline V gene sequence: CDR1 DFQATT, CDR2 SNEGSKA (reference sequence). CDR3 amino acids: CSATTGGAINHEQYV. CDR3 in DNA: TGCAGTGCTACTACAGGGGGCGCGATCAACCACGAGCAGTACGTC.

This clonotype was counted only a few times. The V call is TRBV7-9, the J call TRBJ2-1; 12 bases line up with TRBD1. Germline assignment: CDR1 SEHNR and CDR2 FQNEAQ (reference sequence). Losses at the gene ends were 2 bases for V and 7 bases for J; bases not matched to a gene: 6. CDR3 length equals 16 residues. The CDR3: CASSLRGQGALNEQFF. For the CDR3, the DNA is TGTGCCAGCAGCTTAAGGGGACAGGGGGCGCTGAATGAGCAGTTCTTC.

CDR3 coding DNA: TGCAGTGCGAGGGACAGCTTGGGCCTGAACACTGAAGCTTTCTTT. It translates to CSARDSLGLNTEAFF. The chain uses TRBV20-1 and TRBJ1-1, with TRBD1 identical over 7 bases. V dropped 6 bases and J dropped 0; count of bases not matched to a gene: 10. The germline CDR1 and CDR2 sequences are DFQATT and SNEGSKA (reference sequence). The CDR3 is 15 amino acids.

This chain connects TRBV11-3 to TRBJ1-1, with D possibly matching TRBD1 (6 bases). Trimming pared 6 bases from V and 6 bases from J, leaving 14 bases between. This CDR3 spans 13 amino acids. The germline V gene encodes CDR1 SGHNT and CDR2 YENEEA. Here the CDR3 reads CASSGGRFAEAFF. The CDR3 DNA sequence: TGTGCCAGCAGTGGGGGCCGGTTCGCTGAAGCTTTCTTT.

This chain connects TRBV6-5 to TRBJ2-1, with 14 positions matching TRBD2. The V segment lost 5 bases and the J segment 9 bases; nucleotides outside the gene matches: 9. Per the germline V gene, CDR1 is MNHEY and CDR2 is SVGAGI. There are 16 residues in the CDR3. The CDR3, as DNA: TGTGCCAGCAGTCAGGGACTAGCGGGGGACCCAAGTGAGCAGTTCTTC. This sequence encodes CASSQGLAGDPSEQFF.

This clonotype was detected a few times. The rearrangement links TRBV7-4 to TRBJ1-2; weak D call: TRBD1 (5 bases). The germline V and J ends were trimmed by 1 base and 6 bases, with 18 bases remaining between them. Germline values: CDR1 SGHVT, CDR2 SQSDAQ. This CDR3 region has 16 residues. In nucleotides, the CDR3 is TGTGCCAGCAGCTTAGAGATCGGGGGATTTAAGGATGGCTACACCTTC. It is translated as CASSLEIGGFKDGYTF.

This clonotype showed up many times. The chain joins TRBV6-2 or TRBV6-3 to TRBJ2-7, with D perhaps being TRBD1 or TRBD2 (6 bases each). The CDR3 contains 16 residues. Germline assignment: CDR1 MNHEY and CDR2 SVGEGT. Trimming left V 7 bases short and J 2 bases short, with 21 bases between. Here the CDR3 DNA reads TGTGCCAGCATCCCGGGGGCGGACAGTCGACCCTACGAGCAGTACGTC. Amino acid sequence: CASIPGADSRPYEQYV.

The chain has TRBV7-9 and TRBJ2-4, with D unresolved. The germline V gene encodes CDR1 SEHNR and CDR2 FQNEAQ (reference sequence). This CDR3 has 14 residues. V was trimmed by 5 bases and J by 3 bases, leaving 11 bases between them. In nucleotides, the CDR3 is TGTGCCAGCAGCCTCGGATGGGGCAAAAACATTCAGTACTTC. It specifies CASSLGWGKNIQYF.

Ten or more counts support this clonotype. The rearrangement uses TRBV5-1 and TRBJ2-3; 11 nucleotides match TRBD2. Germline CDR1 is SGHRS and CDR2 is YFSETQ. V dropped 4 bases and J dropped 5; count of bases not matched to a gene: 6. This CDR3 has 15 amino acids. DNA for the CDR3: TGCGCCAGCAGCCACCTAGCGGGGGGCCAAGATACGCAGTATTTT. Translated: CASSHLAGGQDTQYF.

The V call is TRBV20-1, the J call TRBJ2-3; D uncertain. Trimming cost V 2 bases and J 2 bases, with 8 bases left between them. The CDR3 runs to 13 residues. The germline V gene encodes CDR1 DFQATT and CDR2 SNEGSKA (reference sequence). The CDR3 sequence is CSARLRTTDTQYF. The CDR3 DNA reads TGCAGTGCTAGACTCAGGACCACAGATACGCAGTATTTT.

The chain couples TRBV20-1 to TRBJ2-1; no reliable D call. V was cut by 4 bases and J by 5 bases, with 6 bases left in between. CDR3 length: 11 residues. Per the germline V gene, CDR1 is DFQATT and CDR2 is SNEGSKA (reference sequence). In nucleotides, the CDR3 is TGCAGTGCTAAGGGCGACAATGAGCAGTTCTTC. Its translation is CSAKGDNEQFF.

This clonotype was picked up many times. The V and J genes are TRBV7-9 and TRBJ2-4, with 7 bases identical to TRBD2. The germline CDR1 and CDR2 sequences are SEHNR and FQNEAQ (reference sequence). This CDR3 comprises 18 residues. J lost 4 bases, V lost 5 bases, and 17 bases had no gene match. The CDR3 protein is CASSPSRGSAGLKNIQYF. The DNA of the CDR3 is TGTGCCAGCAGCCCCTCGAGGGGATCAGCGGGGCTTAAAAACATTCAGTACTTC. The whole variable domain, filled in from reference TRBV7-9 and TRBJ2-4, reads DTGVSQNPRHKITKRGQNVTFRCDPISEHNRLYWYRQTLGQGPEFLTYFQNEAQLEKSRLLSDRFSAERPKGSFSTLEIQRTEQGDSAMYLCASSPSRGSAGLKNIQYFGAGTRLSVL.

A note on this clonotype: A clone one base away is much larger, so this may be a read error. The conserved phenylalanine or tryptophan normally closing the CDR3 is absent here, so this likely arose from a read error. CDR3 DNA: TGTGCCAGCAGCTCTGTGGGGGGGCGAACTGAAGCTTTCCTT. Translation gives CASSSVGGRTEAFL. The gene calls are TRBV7-6 and TRBJ1-1, with D maybe TRBD1 (6 bases). Germline values: CDR1 SGHVS, CDR2 FNYEAQ. Trimming cost V 4 bases and J 5 bases, with 14 bases left between them. This CDR3 spans 14 amino acids.

This clonotype occurred many times. CDR3 amino acids: CASSLALGERGVDTEAFF. In nucleotides, the CDR3 is TGTGCCAGCAGTTTAGCCCTCGGCGAGCGGGGGGTAGACACTGAAGCTTTCTTT. The V call is TRBV12-3 or TRBV12-4, the J call TRBJ1-1; tentatively, D is TRBD1 (5 bases). Trimming removed 0 bases at V and 3 bases at J, with 20 bases between. The CDR3 sequence is 18 residues long.

This clonotype turned up a few times. This rearrangement joins TRBV7-9 to TRBJ2-2; perhaps TRBD1 as D (6 bases). CDR3 length equals 14 residues. The germline CDR1 and CDR2 sequences are SEHNR and FQNEAQ (reference sequence). V shed 10 bases and J shed 0 bases, with 12 bases lying between them. The CDR3 DNA is TGTGCCATCGGGGACACTTCGAACACCGGGGAGCTGTTTTTT. Its translation: CAIGDTSNTGELFF. The whole variable domain, filled in from reference TRBV7-9 and TRBJ2-2, reads DTGVSQNPRHKITKRGQNVTFRCDPISEHNRLYWYRQTLGQGPEFLTYFQNEAQLEKSRLLSDRFSAERPKGSFSTLEIQRTEQGDSAMYLCAIGDTSNTGELFFGEGSRLTVL.

This clonotype was counted ten times or more. J is TRBJ1-1 and V is TRBV7-9; TRBD1 matches at 11 bases. Trimming cost V 2 bases and J 4 bases; bases outside gene matches: 15. Germline V CDR1 and CDR2: SEHNR, FQNEAQ (reference sequence). This CDR3 has 19 amino acids. For the CDR3, the DNA is TGTGCCAGCAGCTTACCCAATAACGATTGGACAGGGGGCGGCACTGAAGCTTTCTTT. Translating gives CASSLPNNDWTGGGTEAFF. The full variable domain, with the rest looked up from reference TRBV7-9 and TRBJ1-1, is DTGVSQNPRHKITKRGQNVTFRCDPISEHNRLYWYRQTLGQGPEFLTYFQNEAQLEKSRLLSDRFSAERPKGSFSTLEIQRTEQGDSAMYLCASSLPNNDWTGGGTEAFFGQGTRLTVV.

At least ten counts were recorded for this clonotype. The rearrangement joins TRBV4-1 to TRBJ1-5; D remains ambiguous. The germline V and J ends were trimmed by 1 base and 5 bases, with 9 bases remaining between them. CDR3 length: 14 residues. The germline CDR1 and CDR2 sequences are MGHRA and YSYEKL. The CDR3 region has the DNA TGCGCCAGCAGCCAAGGTGCAGAGGATCAGCCCCAGCATTTT. Its protein is CASSQGAEDQPQHF.

The chain carries TRBV7-9 and TRBJ2-2; D may be TRBD1 (5 bases). V lost 8 bases and J lost 4, with 8 bases in between. Germline values: CDR1 SEHNR, CDR2 FQNEAQ (reference sequence). This CDR3 comprises 12 residues. The CDR3 reads CASLRATGELFF. The CDR3 bases are TGTGCCAGCCTCAGGGCCACCGGGGAGCTGTTTTTT.

This clonotype was detected only once. This sequence joins TRBV28 and TRBJ2-1; perhaps TRBD1 as D (5 bases). Germline V gene sequence: CDR1 MDHEN, CDR2 SYDVKM. Trimming stripped 2 bases from V and 4 bases from J, with 12 bases between. CDR3 length: 15 residues. In DNA, the CDR3 is TGTGCCAGCAGTTTAGCCCACGACAGTTACAATGAGCAGTTCTTC. Translating gives CASSLAHDSYNEQFF.